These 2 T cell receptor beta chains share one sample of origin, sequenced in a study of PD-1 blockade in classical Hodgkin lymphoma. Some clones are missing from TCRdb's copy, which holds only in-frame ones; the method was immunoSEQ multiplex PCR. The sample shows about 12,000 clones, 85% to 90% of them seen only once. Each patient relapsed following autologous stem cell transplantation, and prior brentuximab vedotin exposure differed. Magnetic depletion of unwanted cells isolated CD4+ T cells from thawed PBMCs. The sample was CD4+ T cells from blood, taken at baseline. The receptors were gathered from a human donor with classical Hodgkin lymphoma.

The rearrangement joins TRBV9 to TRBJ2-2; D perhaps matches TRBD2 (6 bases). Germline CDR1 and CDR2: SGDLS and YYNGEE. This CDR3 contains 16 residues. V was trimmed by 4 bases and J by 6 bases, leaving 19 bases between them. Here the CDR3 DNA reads TGTGCCAGCAGCCCTCGGGACTTTTCCTCATCCGGGGAGCTGTTTTTT. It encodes CASSPRDFSSSGELFF.

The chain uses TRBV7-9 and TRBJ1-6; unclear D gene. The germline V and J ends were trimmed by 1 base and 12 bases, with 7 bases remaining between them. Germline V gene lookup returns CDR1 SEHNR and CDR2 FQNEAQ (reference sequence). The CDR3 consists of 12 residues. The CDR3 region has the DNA TGTGCCAGCAGCTTAGAAGGATTACCCCTCCACTTT. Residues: CASSLEGLPLHF.